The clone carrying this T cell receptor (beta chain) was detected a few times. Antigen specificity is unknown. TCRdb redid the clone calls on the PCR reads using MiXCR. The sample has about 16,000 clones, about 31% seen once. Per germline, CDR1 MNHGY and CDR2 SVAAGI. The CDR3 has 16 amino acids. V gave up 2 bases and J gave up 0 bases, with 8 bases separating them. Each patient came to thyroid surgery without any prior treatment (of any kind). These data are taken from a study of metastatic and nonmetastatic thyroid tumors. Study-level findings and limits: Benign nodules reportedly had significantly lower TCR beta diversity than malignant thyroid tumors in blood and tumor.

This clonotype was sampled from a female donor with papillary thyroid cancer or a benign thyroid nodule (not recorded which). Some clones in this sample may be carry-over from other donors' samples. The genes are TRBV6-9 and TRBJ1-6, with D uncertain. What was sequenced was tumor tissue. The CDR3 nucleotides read TGTGCCAGCAGTTATACGGAATACTCCTATAATTCACCCCTCCACTTT. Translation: CASSYTEYSYNSPLHF.